This TCR beta chain originates from a study of circulating and synovial CD4+ cells in juvenile arthritis. General study results and limits: Circulating pathogenic-like and bulk T cells looked alike by Vbeta family usage.

The table came from immunoSEQ multiplex PCR; TCRdb's copy has only in-frame clones and leaves some out. The sample lists around 30,000 clones; about 95% were seen once. This CDR3 spans 14 amino acids. V lost 1 base, J lost 5 bases, and 12 bases lay in between. The V gene's germline CDR1 is SGHRS and CDR2 YFSETQ. This clone was seen once. Antigen: not known. The sequence was collected from a human donor with juvenile idiopathic arthritis. Source material: CD4+ T cells from blood. This chain uses TRBV5-1 with TRBJ2-5; D possibly corresponds to TRBD1 (5 bases). CDR3 bases: TGCGCCAGCAGCTTGCTCAGGGCTCTGGAGACCCAGTACTTC. Its protein is CASSLLRALETQYF.